The 14 T cell receptor beta chains reported below all come from one sample, sequenced in a study of regulatory T cells in long-lasting Graves disease. Described time point: newly diagnosed GD, antithyroid drugs for less than 3 months. Scientists built the TCR library using RNA that was extracted from PBMCs. For TCR beta, libraries came from iRepertoire HTBI primers and Arm-PCR of CDR3 regions. TCRdb independently ran MiXCR on the multiplex PCR reads; one entry per CDR3 protein. Of 400,000 to 450,000 distinct CDR3 sequences listed, 16% are singletons. The same data also went into a second study, on T cells in Graves' hyperthyroidism and ophthalmopathy.

Material: peripheral blood mononuclear cells (PBMCs), obtained at new diagnosis, from a patient treated with antithyroid drugs. The receptors derive from a woman in her twenties or thirties with Graves disease.

At least ten counts were recorded for this clonotype. The rearrangement links TRBV4-3 to TRBJ1-5; no firm D call. Trimming removed 1 base at V and 4 bases at J, with 5 bases between. Per germline, CDR1 LGHNA and CDR2 YSLEER. The CDR3 runs 13 residues. The DNA of the CDR3 is TGCGCCAGCAGCCAAGGTATAAATCAGCCCCAGCATTTT. Protein product: CASSQGINQPQHF.

Ten or more counts support this clonotype. V gene TRBV3-1 combines with J gene TRBJ2-3; 15 positions match TRBD2. Germline values: CDR1 LGHDT, CDR2 YNNKEL (reference sequence). The CDR3 sequence is 19 residues long. The trim removed 1 base at V and 3 bases at J, leaving 8 bases unmatched. CDR3 residues: CASSQGTPGLAGGTDTQYF. The CDR3 nucleotides read TGTGCCAGCAGCCAAGGAACCCCGGGACTAGCGGGGGGAACAGATACGCAGTATTTT.

The V call is TRBV28, the J call TRBJ1-1; no reliable D call. The CDR3 is 16 amino acids. The germline V and J ends were trimmed by 6 bases and 3 bases, with 20 bases remaining between them. Germline values: CDR1 MDHEN, CDR2 SYDVKM. The CDR3 nucleotides read TGTGCCAGCAGGCCCATTAAGGAGACGTTGTACACTGAAGCTTTCTTT. Translation: CASRPIKETLYTEAFF.

V is TRBV19 and J is TRBJ2-1, with 12 bases that match TRBD2. This CDR3 is built from 15 residues. CDR1 LNHDA and CDR2 SQIVND come from the germline V gene (reference sequence). V lost 3 bases, J lost 3 bases, and 0 bases stayed unmatched. CDR3 region: CASSMGLAGYNEQFF. As DNA, the CDR3 is TGTGCCAGTAGTATGGGACTAGCGGGCTACAATGAGCAGTTCTTC.

This chain links TRBV30 with TRBJ1-1; a possible D gene is TRBD1 (5 bases). There are 13 residues in the CDR3. Germline V gives CDR1 GTSNPN, CDR2 SVGIG (reference sequence). V lost 4 bases and J lost 1, with 10 bases in between. The CDR3 region is CAWTGTPNTEAFF. CDR3 nucleotides: TGTGCCTGGACCGGGACCCCGAACACTGAAGCTTTCTTT.

This clonotype showed up many times. V is TRBV6-5 and J is TRBJ2-1; TRBD2 matches at 8 bases. This CDR3 contains 17 residues. The trim removed 3 bases at V and 7 bases at J, leaving 14 bases unmatched. The germline V gene encodes CDR1 MNHEY and CDR2 SVGAGI. This CDR3 reads CASSYGIAGWGKNEQFF. The CDR3 DNA is TGTGCCAGCAGTTATGGTATAGCGGGATGGGGTAAGAATGAGCAGTTCTTC.

A word on this clonotype: A much larger clone is a single base away; this may be a read error. The chain combines TRBV7-2 with TRBJ2-7, with 11 bases fitting TRBD2. Germline V gives CDR1 SGHTA, CDR2 FQGNSA. CDR3 length equals 18 residues. CDR3 in amino acids: CDSSRTYETSGASYEQYF. CDR3 nucleotides: TGTGACAGCAGCCGAACTTATGAGACTAGCGGGGCCTCCTACGAGCAGTACTTC.

CDR3 coding DNA: TGCAGTGCTAGTCAGGCTAGCGGGAACCACGAGCAGTACTTC. This sequence encodes CSASQASGNHEQYF. V is TRBV20-1 and J is TRBJ2-7; 9 bases agree with TRBD2. The CDR3 length is 14 residues. V lost 3 bases to trimming and J lost 5 bases; unmatched junction nucleotides: 8. Germline V gene lookup returns CDR1 DFQATT and CDR2 SNEGSKA (reference sequence).

This clonotype was counted only a few times. The chain carries TRBV4-1 and TRBJ2-7; D gene uncertain. Germline V gene data show CDR1 as MGHRA and CDR2 as YSYEKL. The CDR3 length is 13 residues. The V gene lost 1 base and the J gene lost 3 bases, with 7 bases spanning the gap. DNA for the CDR3: TGCGCCAGCAGCCAAGTTAAAGACTACGAGCAGTACTTC. Translation gives CASSQVKDYEQYF.

This clonotype was counted many times. The chain carries TRBV12-3 or TRBV12-4 and TRBJ1-5; D uncertain. Trimming took off 6 bases at V and 1 base at J, with 10 bases between the two ends. The CDR3 contains 14 residues. This CDR3 is CASSSVGSNQPQHF. The CDR3 coding sequence is TGTGCCAGCAGCTCGGTGGGGAGCAATCAGCCCCAGCATTTT.

This clonotype has a count of ten or more. The rearrangement links TRBV28 to TRBJ2-5; D assignment may be TRBD1 or TRBD2 (6 bases each). CDR1 and CDR2 from the germline V gene are MDHEN and SYDVKM. CDR3 size: 15 residues. V was clipped by 5 bases and J by 6 bases, with 19 bases between them. CDR3 nucleotide sequence: TGTGCCAGCAGTCTTATTCGGGGGCCGGGGAAGACCCAGTACTTC. Its protein is CASSLIRGPGKTQYF. Complete variable domain (other parts from reference TRBV28 and TRBJ2-5): DVKVTQSSRYLVKRTGEKVFLECVQDMDHENMFWYRQDPGLGLRLIYFSYDVKMKEKGDIPEGYSVSREKKERFSLILESASTNQTSMYLCASSLIRGPGKTQYFGPGTRLLVL.

This clonotype occurred many times. V usage is TRBV18 and J usage is TRBJ2-1; perhaps TRBD2 as D (5 bases). CDR3 length equals 13 residues. The V and J ends lost 5 bases and 6 bases respectively, with 11 bases between them. Germline-derived CDR1 and CDR2 are KGHSH and LQKENI. This CDR3 is CASSTSGGNEQFF. In DNA form, the CDR3 reads TGTGCCAGCTCAACGAGCGGAGGCAATGAGCAGTTCTTC.

The CDR3 sequence: CASSPKAGSSYNEQFF. CDR3 nucleotide sequence: TGTGCCAGCAGCCCTAAAGCGGGTAGCTCCTACAATGAGCAGTTCTTC. This rearrangement joins TRBV7-9 to TRBJ2-1; D possibly corresponds to TRBD2 (6 bases). Germline V gene sequence: CDR1 SEHNR, CDR2 FQNEAQ (reference sequence). This CDR3 region has 16 residues. Trimming removed 5 bases from V and 0 bases from J, with 14 bases in between.

V and J are TRBV19 and TRBJ2-1; D assignment may be TRBD1 or TRBD2 (5 bases each). The CDR3 is 13 amino acids. Germline CDR1 reads LNHDA; CDR2 reads SQIVND (reference sequence). V gave up 5 bases and J gave up 9 bases, with 14 bases separating them. CDR3 in DNA: TGTGCCAGTAGTTGGGCAGAGGGGAGTGAGCAGTTCTTC. It is translated as CASSWAEGSEQFF.